This passage covers 29 T cell receptor beta chains from one sample sequenced in a study of OX40 agonist ivuxolimab in advanced cancers. Profiled with immunoSEQ multiplex PCR; TCRdb holds only in-frame clones, not every one. This table holds around 35,000 clones, approximately 90% found once. This sample comprised CD4+ or CD8+ T cells sorted from blood, obtained in a trial of the OX40 agonist ivuxolimab. The source is an adult with an advanced solid tumor such as melanoma, head and neck, liver or kidney cancer.

The rearrangement joins TRBV28 to TRBJ1-2; 7 bases fit TRBD1. Per germline, CDR1 MDHEN and CDR2 SYDVKM. The CDR3 runs 13 residues. J was trimmed by 4 bases and V by 6 bases; bases with no gene match: 5. The CDR3 DNA reads TGTGCCAGCAGATACGACAGGGTCTATGGCTACACCTTC. It is translated as CASRYDRVYGYTF.

This rearrangement joins TRBV29-1 to TRBJ2-7; the D gene is possibly TRBD2 (6 bases). This CDR3 is built from 13 residues. Germline-derived CDR1 and CDR2 are SQVTM and ANQGSEA. The CDR3 DNA sequence: TGCCCCTGCGGGCTAGCGCTTTCCTACGAGCAGTACTTC. Translating it yields CPCGLALSYEQYF.

There are a few counts of this clone. The chain recombines TRBV7-2 with TRBJ1-1; a possible D gene is TRBD1 (6 bases). There are 12 residues in the CDR3. From germline, CDR1 is SGHTA and CDR2 FQGNSA. Deletions cut 0 bases from V and 8 bases from J, with 7 bases between. The CDR3 region has the DNA TGTGCCAGCAGCTTAGCGGACAGCGAAGCTTTCTTT. Encoded protein: CASSLADSEAFF.

This clone appeared once. The chain joins TRBV28 to TRBJ2-7; 10 nucleotides match TRBD2. CDR3 length: 16 amino acids. Germline-derived CDR1 and CDR2 are MDHEN and SYDVKM. J gave up 7 bases and V 0 bases, and 9 bases lay outside the gene matches. The CDR3 loop is CASSLWGAGGPGEQYF. The CDR3 nucleotides read TGTGCCAGCAGTTTATGGGGAGCGGGGGGGCCGGGTGAGCAGTACTTC.

This clone was seen only a few times. The chain joins TRBV5-6 to TRBJ1-2; TRBD1 matches at 12 bases. CDR3 length equals 14 residues. CDR1 and CDR2 (germline): SGHDT, YYEEEE. With V trimmed by 6 bases and J by 8 bases, 8 bases remained unmatched. In DNA form, the CDR3 reads TGTGCCAGCAACCGGGACAGGGGGCTGGGGGGCTACACCTTC. Residues: CASNRDRGLGGYTF.

The chain is built from TRBV5-4 and TRBJ2-1, with D uncertain. Germline values: CDR1 SGHNT, CDR2 YYREEE (reference sequence). Trimming took off 0 bases at V and 0 bases at J, with 7 bases between the two ends. This CDR3 comprises 15 residues. The DNA for the CDR3 is TGTGCCAGCAGCTTGGGCCCGAGCTCCTACAATGAGCAGTTCTTC. Protein: CASSLGPSSYNEQFF.

V gene TRBV2 combines with J gene TRBJ2-7; D tentatively reads TRBD1 or TRBD2 (5 bases each). Germline CDR1 SNHLY, CDR2 FYNNEI. The CDR3 has 14 residues. V was cut by 3 bases and J by 7 bases, with 16 bases left in between. The CDR3 region is CASSDRDGTWEQYF. In DNA, the CDR3 is TGTGCCAGCAGTGACCGGGACGGGACCTGGGAGCAGTACTTC.

The chain joins TRBV19 to TRBJ2-3, with TRBD2 matching 10 bases. Germline lookup yields CDR1 LNHDA and CDR2 SQIVND (reference sequence). J was trimmed by 2 bases and V by 3 bases; bases with no gene match: 5. CDR3 length: 16 amino acids. CDR3: CASSMASGGTTDTQYF. The CDR3 nucleotides read TGTGCCAGTAGTATGGCTAGCGGGGGTACCACAGATACGCAGTATTTT.

The chain combines TRBV18 with TRBJ1-2; D uncertain. The CDR3 is 16 residues long. The V gene's germline CDR1 is KGHSH and CDR2 LQKENI. The V end lost 1 base, the J end lost 1 base, and 13 bases lay between the germline ends. The CDR3 DNA reads TGTGCCAGCTCACCACTGCTCCAAAACCATAACTATGGCTACACCTTC. Encoded protein: CASSPLLQNHNYGYTF.

The count of this clone is one. The chain joins TRBV4-1 to TRBJ1-1, with D tentatively TRBD1 (5 bases). Trimming shortened V by 3 bases and J by 10 bases, and 12 bases separated the two germline ends. The CDR3 sequence is 12 residues long. The V gene's germline CDR1 is MGHRA and CDR2 YSYEKL. CDR3 coding DNA: TGCGCCAGCAGCCAGCGGGCAGGGCCAGCTTTCTTT. This encodes CASSQRAGPAFF.

This chain links TRBV7-6 with TRBJ1-2; D uncertain. The germline V gene encodes CDR1 SGHVS and CDR2 FNYEAQ. CDR3 length equals 13 residues. V was pared by 3 bases and J by 0 bases, with 5 bases between. The CDR3 nucleotides read TGTGCCAGCAGCTTCCCGCCTAACTATGGCTACACCTTC. It specifies CASSFPPNYGYTF.

This clone has a handful of counts. The gene calls are TRBV27 and TRBJ1-2; no clear D. The length of the CDR3 is 13 residues. CDR1 and CDR2 from the germline V gene are MNHEY and SMNVEV (reference sequence). V lost 6 bases and J lost 4, with 12 bases in between. Here the CDR3 DNA reads TGTGCCAGCAGGAGAAGAGGAGGCTATGGCTACACCTTC. It yields the protein CASRRRGGYGYTF.

CDR3 amino acids: CASSLYRGSNIQYF. The CDR3 coding sequence is TGTGCCAGCAGCTTGTACAGGGGGTCAAACATTCAGTACTTC. This chain connects TRBV5-6 to TRBJ2-4, with TRBD1 matching 8 bases. The CDR3 has 14 amino acids. The germline V gene encodes CDR1 SGHDT and CDR2 YYEEEE. Trimming at V came to 1 base and at J to 6 bases, leaving 3 bases not matched to a gene.

The V and J genes are TRBV10-3 and TRBJ2-7, with 7 positions matching TRBD2. CDR1 and CDR2 from the germline V gene are ENHRY and SYGVKD. The J segment lost 0 bases and the V segment lost 3 bases, leaving 11 bases of the junction unmatched. This CDR3 has 17 amino acids. This CDR3 is CAISESFLADHSYEQYF. The DNA for the CDR3 is TGTGCCATCAGTGAATCCTTCCTAGCGGACCACTCCTACGAGCAGTACTTC.

This clone was found a few times. The chain carries TRBV7-2 and TRBJ2-7; tentatively, D is TRBD1 (6 bases). The V end was cut by 5 bases, the J end by 4 bases, with 15 bases between. Germline assignment: CDR1 SGHTA and CDR2 FQGNSA. The CDR3 is 14 residues long. The CDR3 region has the DNA TGTGCCAGCAGCAACGGTGGGGGCTTTTACGAGCAGTACTTC. Residues: CASSNGGGFYEQYF.

The rearrangement joins TRBV6-5 to TRBJ2-5; 7 nucleotides agree with TRBD2. CDR1 is MNHEY and CDR2 is SVGAGI in the germline V gene. Losses at the gene ends were 2 bases for V and 11 bases for J; bases not matched to a gene: 8. The CDR3 is made up of 13 amino acids. The CDR3 coding sequence is TGTGCCAGCAGTTACAACCAAGCGCGGGAGCAGTACTTC. Translation gives CASSYNQAREQYF.

The V call is TRBV28, the J call TRBJ1-2, with D possibly TRBD1 on 5 matching bases. Germline CDR1 MDHEN, CDR2 SYDVKM. Trimming shortened V by 5 bases and J by 8 bases, and 18 bases separated the two germline ends. CDR3 size: 14 residues. The CDR3 coding sequence is TGTGCCAGCAGTCCAGGCCCCAGGGCCGGGGGCTACACCTTC. Protein: CASSPGPRAGGYTF.

The V gene is TRBV6-1, the J gene TRBJ1-2; no firm D call. CDR1 MNHNS and CDR2 SASEGT come from the germline V gene. CDR3 size: 14 residues. Trimming shortened V by 5 bases and J by 2 bases, and 12 bases separated the two germline ends. In DNA, the CDR3 is TGTGCCAGCAGTTCGCGGACGGGAAACTATGGCTACACCTTC. This translates into CASSSRTGNYGYTF.

CDR3 bases: TGTGCCAGCAGCCACAGGGGGTTGGGAGAGACCCAGTACTTC. Translating gives CASSHRGLGETQYF. The gene calls are TRBV13 and TRBJ2-5, with TRBD1 matching over 8 bases. Germline values: CDR1 PRHDT, CDR2 FYEKMQ (reference sequence). Germline trimming cut 5 bases from V and 4 bases from J; bases unmatched to any gene: 6. The CDR3 covers 14 residues.

CDR3 amino acids: CASSQPTGTGTYNEQFF. Here the CDR3 DNA reads TGCGCCAGCAGTCAACCGACCGGGACAGGGACCTACAATGAGCAGTTCTTC. This sequence joins TRBV23-1 and TRBJ2-1, with 9 bases matching TRBD1. TRBV23-1 counts as an open reading frame of uncertain function. The V gene end was trimmed by 2 bases and the J gene end by 2 bases; junction bases not matched to a gene: 7. The CDR3 length is 17 residues.

This clone was counted once. The chain couples TRBV19 to TRBJ2-6; no firm D call. V shed 7 bases and J shed 0 bases, with 4 bases lying between them. This CDR3 comprises 13 residues. Germline V CDR1 and CDR2: LNHDA, SQIVND (reference sequence). CDR3 DNA sequence: TGTGCCAGTACCTTCTCTGGGGCCAACGTCCTGACTTTC. This translates into CASTFSGANVLTF.

This clone occurred a few times. The chain joins TRBV27 to TRBJ1-5, with D possibly TRBD1 on 5 matching bases. There are 13 residues in the CDR3. The ends were cut back, 4 bases at V and 10 bases at J, with 14 bases in the middle. CDR1 is MNHEY and CDR2 is SMNVEV in the germline V gene (reference sequence). The chain's CDR3 is CASSWGMNLPQHF. The DNA of the CDR3 is TGTGCCAGCAGTTGGGGGATGAATTTACCCCAGCATTTT.

This clone was detected once. The rearrangement joins TRBV9 to TRBJ2-5, with 8 nucleotides matching TRBD2. With V trimmed by 2 bases and J by 5 bases, 5 bases remained unmatched. Germline CDR1 and CDR2: SGDLS and YYNGEE. This CDR3 is built from 14 residues. CDR3 sequence reads: CASSVFGGRETQYF. In nucleotides, the CDR3 is TGTGCCAGCAGCGTTTTCGGCGGGAGGGAGACCCAGTACTTC.

Remarks on this clone: The junction does not match germline at one end; this may be a read error. The rearrangement links TRBV29-1 to TRBJ1-1, with D unclear. CDR3 length: 9 residues. Looked up from germline, CDR1 is SQVTM and CDR2 is ANQGSEA. This chain's CDR3 is CSVEGGLSF. CDR3 coding DNA: TGCAGCGTTGAAGGCGGCTTATCCTTT.

This clone occurred once. The chain is built from TRBV11-2 and TRBJ2-7; D may be TRBD1 (5 bases). Trimming removed 5 bases from V and 3 bases from J, with 11 bases in between. Germline V gives CDR1 SGHAT, CDR2 FQNNGV. The CDR3 is made up of 13 amino acids. The CDR3 bases are TGTGCCAGCAGCCTTTCCACAGGCTACGAGCAGTACTTC. Amino acid sequence: CASSLSTGYEQYF.

The chain employs TRBV6-5 and TRBJ1-1; 7 nucleotides match TRBD1. CDR1 is MNHEY, CDR2 SVGAGI, per germline. The CDR3 covers 15 residues. The V gene end was trimmed by 6 bases and the J gene end by 2 bases; junction bases not matched to a gene: 9. CDR3 amino acids: CASSSGGATNTEAFF. Here the CDR3 DNA reads TGTGCCAGCAGCTCAGGGGGGGCCACAAACACTGAAGCTTTCTTT.

The rearrangement joins TRBV21-1 to TRBJ1-4. TRBV21-1 is recorded as a pseudogene. The CDR3 sequence is 15 residues long. CDR3 in DNA: TGTGCCAGCAGCCCTCGTGAGGCCCGAATGGGGAAACTGTTTTTT. It specifies CASSPREARMGKLFF.

The chain uses TRBV27 and TRBJ2-2, with D perhaps TRBD2 (7 bases). Germline V CDR1 and CDR2: MNHEY, SMNVEV (reference sequence). The CDR3 has 17 amino acids. V was shortened by 1 base and J by 0 bases, with 12 bases between the two germline ends. CDR3 bases: TGTGCCAGCAGTTTATTCGGCGGGGGCTCGAACACCGGGGAGCTGTTTTTT. The encoded protein is CASSLFGGGSNTGELFF.

The chain uses TRBV5-6 and TRBJ2-3, with D possibly TRBD2 on 6 matching bases. Trimming pared 5 bases from V and 0 bases from J, leaving 13 bases between. CDR3 length equals 15 residues. Per the germline V gene, CDR1 is SGHDT and CDR2 is YYEEEE. DNA for the CDR3: TGTGCCAGCAGTTTCGGGGGTTACAGCACAGATACGCAGTATTTT. Encoded protein: CASSFGGYSTDTQYF.